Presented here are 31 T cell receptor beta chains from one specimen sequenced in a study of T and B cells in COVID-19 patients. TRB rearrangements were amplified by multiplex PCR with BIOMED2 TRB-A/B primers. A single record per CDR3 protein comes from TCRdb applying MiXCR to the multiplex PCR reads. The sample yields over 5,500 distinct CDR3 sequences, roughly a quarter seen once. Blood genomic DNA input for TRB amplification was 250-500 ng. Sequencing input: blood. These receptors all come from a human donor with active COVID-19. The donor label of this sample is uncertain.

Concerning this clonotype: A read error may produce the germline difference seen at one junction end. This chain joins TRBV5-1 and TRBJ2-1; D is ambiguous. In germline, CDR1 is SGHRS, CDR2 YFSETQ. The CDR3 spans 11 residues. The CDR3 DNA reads TGCGCCAGCAGCTCAGAGTCAATCCTGCACTTC. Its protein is CASSSESILHF.

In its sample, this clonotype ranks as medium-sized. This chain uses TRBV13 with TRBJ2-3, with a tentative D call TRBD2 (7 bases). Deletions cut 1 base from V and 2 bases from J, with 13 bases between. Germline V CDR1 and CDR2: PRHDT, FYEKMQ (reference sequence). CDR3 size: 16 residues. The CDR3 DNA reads TGTGCCAGCAGCTTAGTTGCGGGGGCGAACACAGATACGCAGTATTTT. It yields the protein CASSLVAGANTDTQYF.

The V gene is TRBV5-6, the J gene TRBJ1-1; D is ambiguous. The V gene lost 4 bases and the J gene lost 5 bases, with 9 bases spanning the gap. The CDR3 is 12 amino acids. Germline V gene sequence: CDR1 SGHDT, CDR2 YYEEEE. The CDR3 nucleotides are TGTGCCAGCAGCGAGGGCGGAACTGAAGCTTTCTTT. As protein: CASSEGGTEAFF.

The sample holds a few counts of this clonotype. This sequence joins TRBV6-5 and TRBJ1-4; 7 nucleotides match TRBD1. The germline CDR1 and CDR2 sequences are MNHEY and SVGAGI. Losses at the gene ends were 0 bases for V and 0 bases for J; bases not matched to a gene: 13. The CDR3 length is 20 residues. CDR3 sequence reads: CASSYSRNRDSFATNEKLFF. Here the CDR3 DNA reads TGTGCCAGCAGTTACTCTAGAAACCGGGACAGCTTTGCAACTAATGAAAAACTGTTTTTT.

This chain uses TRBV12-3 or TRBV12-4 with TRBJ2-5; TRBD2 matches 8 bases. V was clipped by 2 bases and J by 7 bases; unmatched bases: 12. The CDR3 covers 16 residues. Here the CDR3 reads CASSLIVTGGPGTQYF. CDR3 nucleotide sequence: TGTGCCAGCAGTTTAATAGTTACGGGGGGGCCTGGGACCCAGTACTTC.

The CDR3 protein is CASSLRGDTEAFF. CDR3 nucleotide sequence: TGTGCCAGCAGCTTGCGTGGGGACACTGAAGCTTTCTTT. J is TRBJ1-1 and V is TRBV5-4; D not resolved. The CDR3 consists of 13 residues. Trimming shortened V by 1 base and J by 3 bases, and 7 bases separated the two germline ends. In germline, CDR1 is SGHNT, CDR2 YYREEE (reference sequence).

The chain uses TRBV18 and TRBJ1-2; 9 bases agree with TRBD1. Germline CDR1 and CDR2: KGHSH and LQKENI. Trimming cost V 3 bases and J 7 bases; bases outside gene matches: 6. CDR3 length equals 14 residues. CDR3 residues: CASSPGTGLSGYTF. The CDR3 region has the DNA TGTGCCAGCTCACCTGGGACAGGGTTATCTGGCTACACCTTC.

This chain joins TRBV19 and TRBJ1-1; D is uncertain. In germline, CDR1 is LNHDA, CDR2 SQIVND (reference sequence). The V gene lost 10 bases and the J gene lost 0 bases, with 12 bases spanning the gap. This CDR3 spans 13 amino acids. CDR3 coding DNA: TGTGCCAATAAGTGGCAGTTGAACACTGAAGCTTTCTTT. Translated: CANKWQLNTEAFF.

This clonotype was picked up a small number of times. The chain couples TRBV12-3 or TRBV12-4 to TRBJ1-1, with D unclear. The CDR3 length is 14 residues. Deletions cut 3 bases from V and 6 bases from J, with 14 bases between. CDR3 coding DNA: TGTGCCAGCAGTTTGGAAGGCCCTCGGGCTGAAGCTTTCTTT. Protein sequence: CASSLEGPRAEAFF.

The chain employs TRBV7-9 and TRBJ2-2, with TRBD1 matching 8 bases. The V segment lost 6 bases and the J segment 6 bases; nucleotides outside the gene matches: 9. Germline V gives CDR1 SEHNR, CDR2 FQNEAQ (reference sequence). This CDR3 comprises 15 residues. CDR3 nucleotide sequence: TGTGCCAGCAGGACGGACAGGGCGGCTGCCGGGGAGCTGTTTTTT. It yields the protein CASRTDRAAAGELFF.

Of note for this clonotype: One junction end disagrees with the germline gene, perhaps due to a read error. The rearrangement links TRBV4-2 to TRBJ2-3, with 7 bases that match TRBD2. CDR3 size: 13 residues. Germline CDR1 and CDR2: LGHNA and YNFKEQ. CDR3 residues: CASSQDRSGVLDF. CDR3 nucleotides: TGTGCCAGCAGCCAAGATCGCAGCGGGGTGCTGGATTTT.

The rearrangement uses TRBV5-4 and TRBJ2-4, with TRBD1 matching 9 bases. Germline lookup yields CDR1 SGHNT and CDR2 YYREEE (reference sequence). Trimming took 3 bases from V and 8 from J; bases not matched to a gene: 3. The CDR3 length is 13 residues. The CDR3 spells CASSSQGADIQYF. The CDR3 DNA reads TGTGCCAGCAGCTCACAGGGGGCGGACATTCAGTACTTC.

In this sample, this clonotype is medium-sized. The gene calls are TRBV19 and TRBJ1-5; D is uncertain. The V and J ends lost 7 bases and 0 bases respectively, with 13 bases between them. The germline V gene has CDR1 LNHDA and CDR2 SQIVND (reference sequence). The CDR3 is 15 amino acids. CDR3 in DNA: TGTGCCAGTATAAGGTCAACAGATAGCAATCAGCCCCAGCATTTT. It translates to CASIRSTDSNQPQHF.

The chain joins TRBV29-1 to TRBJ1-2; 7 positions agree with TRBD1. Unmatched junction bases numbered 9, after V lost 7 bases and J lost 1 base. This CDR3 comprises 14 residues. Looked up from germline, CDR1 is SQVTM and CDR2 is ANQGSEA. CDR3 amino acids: CSASPGQLNYGYTF. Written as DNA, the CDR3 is TGCAGCGCCTCTCCGGGACAGCTTAACTATGGCTACACCTTC.

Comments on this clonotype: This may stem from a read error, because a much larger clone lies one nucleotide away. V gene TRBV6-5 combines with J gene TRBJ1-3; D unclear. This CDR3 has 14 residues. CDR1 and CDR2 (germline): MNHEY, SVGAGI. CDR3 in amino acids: CASSHSPGRDTIYF. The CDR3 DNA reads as TGTGCCAGCAGTCACTCTCCCGGGAGAGACACCATATATTTT.

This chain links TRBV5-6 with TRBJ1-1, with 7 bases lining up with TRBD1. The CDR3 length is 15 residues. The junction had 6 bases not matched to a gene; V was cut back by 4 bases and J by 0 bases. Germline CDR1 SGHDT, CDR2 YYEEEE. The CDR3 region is CASSPRTGVNTEAFF. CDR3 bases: TGTGCCAGCAGCCCACGGACAGGCGTGAACACTGAAGCTTTCTTT.

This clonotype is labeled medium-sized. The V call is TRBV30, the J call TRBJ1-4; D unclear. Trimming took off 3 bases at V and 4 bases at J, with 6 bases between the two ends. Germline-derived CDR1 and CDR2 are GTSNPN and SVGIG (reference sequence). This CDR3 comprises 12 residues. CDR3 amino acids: CAWSQVNEKLFF. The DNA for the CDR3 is TGTGCCTGGAGCCAGGTTAATGAAAAACTGTTTTTT.

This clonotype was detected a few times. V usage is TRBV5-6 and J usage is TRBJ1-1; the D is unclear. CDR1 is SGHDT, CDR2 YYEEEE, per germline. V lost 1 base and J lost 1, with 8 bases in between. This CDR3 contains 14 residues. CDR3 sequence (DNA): TGTGCCAGCAGCTTGCCTTCGGGGAACACTGAAGCTTTCTTT. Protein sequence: CASSLPSGNTEAFF.

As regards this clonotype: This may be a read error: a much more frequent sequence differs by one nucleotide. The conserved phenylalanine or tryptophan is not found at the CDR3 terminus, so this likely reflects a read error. CDR3 sequence (DNA): TGTGCCAGCTCACTCGACAGGGACTATGGCTACACCTTA. Amino acids: CASSLDRDYGYTL. The rearrangement uses TRBV18 and TRBJ1-2, with 7 bases lining up with TRBD1. Looked up from germline, CDR1 is KGHSH and CDR2 is LQKENI. After removal of 4 bases from V and 3 bases from J, the junction contained 2 bases not matched to a gene. The CDR3 consists of 13 residues.

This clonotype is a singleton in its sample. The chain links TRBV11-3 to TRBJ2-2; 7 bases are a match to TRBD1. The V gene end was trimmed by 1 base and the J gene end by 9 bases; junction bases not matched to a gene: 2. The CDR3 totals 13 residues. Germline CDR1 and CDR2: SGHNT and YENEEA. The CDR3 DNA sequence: TGTGCCAGCAGCTTAGGACAGGGTAGGGAGCTGTTTTTT. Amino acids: CASSLGQGRELFF. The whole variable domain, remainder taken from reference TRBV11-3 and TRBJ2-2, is EAGVVQSPRYKIIEKKQPVAFWCNPISGHNTLYWYLQNLGQGPELLIRYENEEAVDDSQLPKDRFSAERLKGVDSTLKIQPAELGDSAVYLCASSLGQGRELFFGEGSRLTVL.

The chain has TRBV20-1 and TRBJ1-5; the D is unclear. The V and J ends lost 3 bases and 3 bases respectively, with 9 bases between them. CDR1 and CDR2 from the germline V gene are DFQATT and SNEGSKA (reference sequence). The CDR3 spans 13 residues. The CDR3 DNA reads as TGCAGTGCTAGGGCGGGTACCAATCAGCCCCAGCATTTT. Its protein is CSARAGTNQPQHF.

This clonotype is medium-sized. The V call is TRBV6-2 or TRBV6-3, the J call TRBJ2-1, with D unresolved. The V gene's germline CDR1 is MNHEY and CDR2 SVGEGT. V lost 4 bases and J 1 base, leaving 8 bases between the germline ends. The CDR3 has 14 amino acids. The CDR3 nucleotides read TGTGCCAGCAGTTCCTATTCTTCCTACAATGAGCAGTTCTTC. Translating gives CASSSYSSYNEQFF.

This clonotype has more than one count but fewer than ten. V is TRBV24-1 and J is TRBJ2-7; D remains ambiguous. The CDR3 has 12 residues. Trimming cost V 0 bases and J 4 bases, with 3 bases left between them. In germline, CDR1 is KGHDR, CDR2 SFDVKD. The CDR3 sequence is CATSDLGYEQYF. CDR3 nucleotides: TGTGCCACCAGTGATTTGGGGTACGAGCAGTACTTC.

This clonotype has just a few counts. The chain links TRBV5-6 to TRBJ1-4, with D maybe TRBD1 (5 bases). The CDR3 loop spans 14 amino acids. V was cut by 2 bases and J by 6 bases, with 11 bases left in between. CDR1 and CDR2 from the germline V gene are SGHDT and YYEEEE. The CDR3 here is CASSFGTSYEKLFF. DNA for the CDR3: TGTGCCAGCAGCTTCGGGACGAGTTATGAAAAACTGTTTTTT.

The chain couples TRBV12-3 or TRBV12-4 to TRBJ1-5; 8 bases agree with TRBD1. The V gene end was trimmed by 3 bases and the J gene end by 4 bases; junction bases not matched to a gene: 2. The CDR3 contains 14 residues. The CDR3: CASSFRQGNQPQHF. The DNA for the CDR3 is TGTGCCAGCAGTTTCAGACAGGGGAATCAGCCCCAGCATTTT.

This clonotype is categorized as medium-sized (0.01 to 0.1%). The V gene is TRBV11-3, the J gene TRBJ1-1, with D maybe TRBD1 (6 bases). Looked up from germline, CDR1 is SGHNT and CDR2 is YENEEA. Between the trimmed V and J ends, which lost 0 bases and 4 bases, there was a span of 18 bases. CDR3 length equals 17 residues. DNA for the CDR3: TGTGCCAGCAGCTTAGAAGCTGTGGGGGGCAGGGGCACTGAAGCTTTCTTT. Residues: CASSLEAVGGRGTEAFF.

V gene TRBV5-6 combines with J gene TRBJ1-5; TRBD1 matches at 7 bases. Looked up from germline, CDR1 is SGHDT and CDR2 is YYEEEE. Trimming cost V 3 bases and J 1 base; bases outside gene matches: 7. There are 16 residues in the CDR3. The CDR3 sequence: CASSSETGRSNQPQHF. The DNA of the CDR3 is TGTGCCAGCAGCTCCGAGACAGGGAGAAGCAATCAGCCCCAGCATTTT.

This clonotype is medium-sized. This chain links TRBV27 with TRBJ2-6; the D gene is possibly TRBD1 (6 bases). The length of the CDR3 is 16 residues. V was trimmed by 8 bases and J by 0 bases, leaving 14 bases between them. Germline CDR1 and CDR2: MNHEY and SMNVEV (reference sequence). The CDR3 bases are TGTGCCAGCCAACAACAGGGATCCTCTGGGGCCAACGTCCTGACTTTC. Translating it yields CASQQQGSSGANVLTF.

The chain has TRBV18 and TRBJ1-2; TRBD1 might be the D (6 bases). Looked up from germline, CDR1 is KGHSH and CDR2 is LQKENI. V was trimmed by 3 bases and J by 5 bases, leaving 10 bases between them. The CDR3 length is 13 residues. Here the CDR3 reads CASSPAQGYGYTF. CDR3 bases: TGTGCCAGCTCACCGGCGCAGGGGTATGGCTACACCTTC. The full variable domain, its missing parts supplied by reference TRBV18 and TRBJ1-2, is NAGVMQNPRHLVRRRGQEARLRCSPMKGHSHVYWYRQLPEEGLKFMVYLQKENIIDESGMPKERFSAEFPKEGPSILRIQQVVRGDSAAYFCASSPAQGYGYTFGSGTRLTVV.

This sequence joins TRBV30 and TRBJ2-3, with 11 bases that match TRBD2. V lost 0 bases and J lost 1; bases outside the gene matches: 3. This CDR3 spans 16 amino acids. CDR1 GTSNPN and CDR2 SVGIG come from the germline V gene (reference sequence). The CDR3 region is CAWSVGTSGRTDTQYF. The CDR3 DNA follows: TGTGCCTGGAGTGTAGGGACTAGCGGACGCACAGATACGCAGTATTTT.

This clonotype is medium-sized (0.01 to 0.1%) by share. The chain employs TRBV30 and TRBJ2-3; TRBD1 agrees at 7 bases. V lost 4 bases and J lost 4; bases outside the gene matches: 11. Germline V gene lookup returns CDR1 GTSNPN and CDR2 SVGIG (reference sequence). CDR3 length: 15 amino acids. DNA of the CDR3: TGTGCCTGGACTTCCGGGACAGTGGGACCAGATACGCAGTATTTT. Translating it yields CAWTSGTVGPDTQYF.